This TCR beta chain was captured in a study of beta chain features in type 1 diabetes. Turning to the study itself: Across the samples, approximately 98,000,000 sorted cells were examined in total.

Findings and caveats of the study: VDJ junctions in type 1 diabetes patients carried more deletions and fewer insertions. Shortening that was moderate but significant affected the TCRB CDR3s of Type 1 diabetes patients in all four CD4+ subsets. A definitive answer on HLA type influencing TCRB rearrangement was not reached here. Naive, central memory and regulatory TCRB repertoires appeared more similar among patients than healthy donors.

This clone occurred a few times. The antigen is not known. Reverse transcribing all isolated RNA meant expressed TCRB transcripts were sequenced. Sequencing was performed with immunoSEQ multiplex PCR; in TCRdb, only in-frame clones are kept and a portion is missing. Found here are over 650,000 clones, 11% to 15% of them singletons; the top ten hold 0.03% to 0.04%. This TCR was recovered from a man aged 18 to 35 with type 1 diabetes. Sequenced material: naive CD4+ T cells from blood.

CDR3 region: CASSESLRTDNTGELFF. The CDR3 bases are TGTGCCAGCAGTGAATCCCTGAGGACAGACAACACCGGGGAGCTGTTTTTT. The chain joins TRBV25-1 to TRBJ2-2; weak D call: TRBD1 (6 bases). V gave up 1 base and J gave up 2 bases, with 14 bases separating them. The germline CDR1 and CDR2 sequences are MGHDK and SYGVNS. The CDR3 has 17 residues.